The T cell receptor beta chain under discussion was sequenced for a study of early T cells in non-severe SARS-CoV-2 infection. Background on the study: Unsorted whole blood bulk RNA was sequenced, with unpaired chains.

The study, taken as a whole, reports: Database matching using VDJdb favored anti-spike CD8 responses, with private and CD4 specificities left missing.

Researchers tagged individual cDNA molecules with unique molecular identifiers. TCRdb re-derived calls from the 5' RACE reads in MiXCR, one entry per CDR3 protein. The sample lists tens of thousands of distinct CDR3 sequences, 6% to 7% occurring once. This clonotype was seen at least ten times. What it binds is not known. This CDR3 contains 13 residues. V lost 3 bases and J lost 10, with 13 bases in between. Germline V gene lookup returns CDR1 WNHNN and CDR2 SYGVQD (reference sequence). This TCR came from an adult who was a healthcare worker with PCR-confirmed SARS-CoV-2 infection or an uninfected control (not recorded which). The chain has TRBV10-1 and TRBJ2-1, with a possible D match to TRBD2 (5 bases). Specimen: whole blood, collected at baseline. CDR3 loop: CASSESPPGEQFF. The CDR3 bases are TGCGCCAGCAGTGAATCTCCCCCGGGAGAGCAGTTCTTC.